Below are 32 T cell receptor beta chains sequenced from a single sample in a study of CD8 T cells in Susac syndrome. The RNA, about 0.45 to 1 ug, was put through reverse transcription using random hexamers. In TCRdb, the immunoSEQ multiplex PCR reads were re-called with MiXCR into one record per CDR3 protein. This sample has about 94,000 distinct CDR3 sequences, with just under 95% found just once. The specimen sequenced was CD4+ T cells from PBMCs. Every receptor here comes from a human donor with Susac syndrome.

Only one count was recorded for this clonotype. This sequence joins TRBV9 and TRBJ2-2; 7 bases align to TRBD1. The CDR3 is 16 amino acids. Looked up from germline, CDR1 is SGDLS and CDR2 is YYNGEE. Trimming at V came to 4 bases and at J to 3 bases, leaving 9 bases not matched to a gene. Here the CDR3 reads CASSPRGDRDTGELFF. CDR3 DNA: TGTGCCAGCAGCCCTCGGGGAGACAGGGACACCGGGGAGCTGTTTTTT. Drawing the rest from reference TRBV9 and TRBJ2-2, the complete variable domain is DSGVTQTPKHLITATGQRVTLRCSPRSGDLSVYWYQQSLDQGLQFLIQYYNGEERAKGNILERFSAQQFPDLHSELNLSSLELGDSALYFCASSPRGDRDTGELFFGEGSRLTVL.

The chain couples TRBV3-1 to TRBJ2-3; D ambiguous. Trimming shortened V by 0 bases and J by 9 bases, and 13 bases separated the two germline ends. This CDR3 region has 14 residues. CDR1 and CDR2 (germline): LGHDT, YNNKEL (reference sequence). The CDR3: CASSQEPRMKTQYF. DNA of the CDR3: TGTGCCAGCAGCCAAGAGCCCCGGATGAAAACGCAGTATTTT.

This clonotype was recorded only once. This CDR3 is CASRSQETQYF. In DNA form, the CDR3 reads TGTGCCAGCAGAAGCCAAGAGACCCAGTACTTC. The chain is built from TRBV28 and TRBJ2-5; D is undetermined. Between the trimmed V and J ends, which lost 6 bases and 1 base, there was a span of 3 bases. This CDR3 region has 11 residues. Germline CDR1 MDHEN, CDR2 SYDVKM.

This CDR3 is CASSPRTGREPQHF. The CDR3 DNA reads TGTGCCAGCAGTCCGCGGACAGGAAGGGAGCCCCAGCATTTT. The V and J genes are TRBV27 and TRBJ1-5, with 7 bases identical to TRBD1. The CDR3 has 14 amino acids. The junction had 9 bases not matched to a gene; V was cut back by 5 bases and J by 8 bases. Germline V CDR1 and CDR2: MNHEY, SMNVEV (reference sequence).

The chain couples TRBV29-1 to TRBJ2-3, with 7 bases aligning to TRBD2. The CDR3 has 14 residues. Per the germline V gene, CDR1 is SQVTM and CDR2 is ANQGSEA. Losses at the gene ends were 4 bases for V and 0 bases for J; bases not matched to a gene: 4. CDR3 in amino acids: CSVVRRGSTDTQYF. The DNA of the CDR3 is TGCAGCGTTGTTCGGCGGGGGAGCACAGATACGCAGTATTTT.

The rearrangement links TRBV27 to TRBJ2-7, with a weak D call TRBD1 (5 bases). The germline V gene encodes CDR1 MNHEY and CDR2 SMNVEV (reference sequence). Trimming removed 6 bases at V and 5 bases at J, with 14 bases between. The CDR3 has 13 residues. For the CDR3, the DNA is TGTGCCAGCAGGTTAGGGGCCGCGGACGAGCAGTACTTC. Residues: CASRLGAADEQYF.

A note on this clonotype: An end of the junction does not agree with germline; a read error may underlie this. The chain recombines TRBV9 with TRBJ2-1; weak D call: TRBD2 (6 bases). Germline V gene data show CDR1 as SGDLS and CDR2 as YYNGEE. CDR3 length equals 14 residues. DNA for the CDR3: TGTGCCAACAGCCCGCGGGACTCCTTCAATGAGCAGTTCTTC. Translation gives CANSPRDSFNEQFF.

The gene calls are TRBV30 and TRBJ1-2; 9 nucleotides align to TRBD1. Germline V gene data show CDR1 as GTSNPN and CDR2 as SVGIG (reference sequence). CDR3 length: 14 amino acids. V lost 3 bases, J lost 4 bases, and 6 bases stayed unmatched. CDR3 sequence (DNA): TGTGCCTGGAGACCGGACAGGGGATTCTATGGCTACACCTTC. Protein sequence: CAWRPDRGFYGYTF.

This sequence joins TRBV3-1 and TRBJ1-1; D gene unclear. Germline V gene lookup returns CDR1 LGHDT and CDR2 YNNKEL (reference sequence). Trimming took 0 bases from V and 0 from J, leaving 5 bases between them. The CDR3 spans 14 residues. In DNA, the CDR3 is TGTGCCAGCAGCCAAGAACAGCTGAACACTGAAGCTTTCTTT. It specifies CASSQEQLNTEAFF. Full variable domain (rest looked up from reference TRBV3-1 and TRBJ1-1): DTAVSQTPKYLVTQMGNDKSIKCEQNLGHDTMYWYKQDSKKFLKIMFSYNNKELIINETVPNRFSPKSPDKAHLNLHINSLELGDSAVYFCASSQEQLNTEAFFGQGTRLTVV.

This sequence joins TRBV19 and TRBJ2-1; 8 bases line up with TRBD2. Germline V CDR1 and CDR2: LNHDA, SQIVND (reference sequence). This CDR3 is built from 15 residues. Losses at the gene ends were 6 bases for V and 5 bases for J; bases not matched to a gene: 9. The chain's CDR3 is CASRRSGGVDNEQFF. The DNA for the CDR3 is TGTGCCAGTAGGAGGTCGGGAGGGGTCGACAATGAGCAGTTCTTC. The entire variable domain, with the rest obtained from reference TRBV19 and TRBJ2-1, is as follows: DGGITQSPKYLFRKEGQNVTLSCEQNLNHDAMYWYRQDPGQGLRLIYYSQIVNDFQKGDIAEGYSVSREKKESFPLTVTSAQKNPTAFYLCASRRSGGVDNEQFFGPGTRLTVL.

The genes are TRBV30 and TRBJ1-2, with a weak D call TRBD1 (5 bases). This CDR3 is built from 13 residues. Trimming took off 0 bases at V and 8 bases at J, with 13 bases between the two ends. The V gene's germline CDR1 is GTSNPN and CDR2 SVGIG (reference sequence). The chain's CDR3 is CAWSVTGEGGYTF. DNA of the CDR3: TGTGCCTGGAGTGTGACGGGGGAGGGCGGCTACACCTTC.

This chain joins TRBV30 and TRBJ2-5, with 12 bases aligning to TRBD1. J gave up 5 bases and V 5 bases, and 3 bases lay outside the gene matches. Germline V gene sequence: CDR1 GTSNPN, CDR2 SVGIG (reference sequence). This CDR3 contains 13 residues. CDR3 nucleotide sequence: TGTGCCTGGGGGACAGGGGGCGGGGAGACCCAGTACTTC. Its protein product is CAWGTGGGETQYF. The full variable domain, with the rest looked up from reference TRBV30 and TRBJ2-5, is SQTIHQWPATLVQPVGSPLSLECTVEGTSNPNLYWYRQAAGRGLQLLFYSVGIGQISSEVPQNLSASRPQDRQFILSSKKLLLSDSGFYLCAWGTGGGETQYFGPGTRLLVL.

This chain links TRBV28 with TRBJ1-5, with TRBD1 matching 7 bases. Trimming removed 6 bases from V and 6 bases from J; junction bases left unmatched: 8. Germline assignment: CDR1 MDHEN and CDR2 SYDVKM. CDR3 length equals 14 residues. CDR3 protein: CASSLQGGGQPQHF. The DNA of the CDR3 is TGTGCCAGCAGCCTCCAGGGGGGCGGTCAGCCCCAGCATTTT. Full variable domain (rest looked up from reference TRBV28 and TRBJ1-5): DVKVTQSSRYLVKRTGEKVFLECVQDMDHENMFWYRQDPGLGLRLIYFSYDVKMKEKGDIPEGYSVSREKKERFSLILESASTNQTSMYLCASSLQGGGQPQHFGDGTRLSIL.

This rearrangement joins TRBV5-5 to TRBJ1-1; no clear D. In germline, CDR1 is SGHKS, CDR2 YYEKEE (reference sequence). Between the trimmed V and J ends, which lost 0 bases and 5 bases, there was a span of 11 bases. CDR3 size: 14 residues. The CDR3 nucleotides are TGTGCCAGCAGCTTGGGTAAGGGTCGGACTGAAGCTTTCTTT. Translating gives CASSLGKGRTEAFF.

The chain has TRBV28 and TRBJ2-7, with TRBD1 as a possible D gene (5 bases). With 5 bases removed from V and 2 bases from J, the gap between germline ends came to 13 bases. The germline CDR1 and CDR2 sequences are MDHEN and SYDVKM. This CDR3 contains 14 residues. The DNA for the CDR3 is TGTGCCAGCAGTCCCTCGACAGCTACCTACGAGCAGTACTTC. Its translation is CASSPSTATYEQYF.

V is TRBV12-3 or TRBV12-4 and J is TRBJ2-1, with TRBD2 as a possible D gene (6 bases). The CDR3 contains 14 residues. The V gene lost 7 bases and the J gene lost 6 bases, with 16 bases spanning the gap. CDR3 in DNA: TGTGCCAGCAATAGGGGAGGACTAACCAATGAGCAGTTCTTC. Protein sequence: CASNRGGLTNEQFF.

The CDR3 is CASSNDDWLAGVDNTGELFF. The DNA for the CDR3 is TGTGCCAGCAGTAATGATGATTGGCTAGCGGGGGTTGACAACACCGGGGAGCTGTTTTTT. The chain carries TRBV28 and TRBJ2-2; TRBD2 matches 10 bases. The CDR3 totals 20 residues. J gave up 2 bases and V 5 bases, and 17 bases lay outside the gene matches. Germline loops: CDR1 MDHEN, CDR2 SYDVKM.

The gene calls are TRBV19 and TRBJ2-6; D may be TRBD2 (6 bases). This CDR3 comprises 16 residues. V was pared by 7 bases and J by 0 bases, with 13 bases between. Germline CDR1 reads LNHDA; CDR2 reads SQIVND (reference sequence). The CDR3 nucleotides read TGTGCCAGTATGACGGGACTGAGCTCTGGGGCCAACGTCCTGACTTTC. Translated, it gives CASMTGLSSGANVLTF. Combining the CDR3 with reference TRBV19 and TRBJ2-6 gives the whole variable domain DGGITQSPKYLFRKEGQNVTLSCEQNLNHDAMYWYRQDPGQGLRLIYYSQIVNDFQKGDIAEGYSVSREKKESFPLTVTSAQKNPTAFYLCASMTGLSSGANVLTFGAGSRLTVL.

The CDR3 sequence is CSASPPTVNYGYTF. CDR3 nucleotide sequence: TGCAGTGCTAGCCCCCCCACCGTTAACTATGGCTACACCTTC. The chain uses TRBV20-1 and TRBJ1-2; D call uncertain. This CDR3 contains 14 residues. In germline, CDR1 is DFQATT, CDR2 SNEGSKA (reference sequence). Trimming left V 3 bases short and J 1 base short, with 12 bases between.

The chain combines TRBV4-3 with TRBJ2-3; D call uncertain. This CDR3 spans 14 amino acids. V was cut by 4 bases and J by 1 base, with 9 bases left in between. Germline V gives CDR1 LGHNA, CDR2 YSLEER. CDR3 nucleotide sequence: TGCGCCAGCAGCCTCCGGTCGGGCACAGATACGCAGTATTTT. Residues: CASSLRSGTDTQYF.

The chain uses TRBV28 and TRBJ2-7; 13 nucleotides align to TRBD2. This CDR3 has 14 residues. The junction had 1 base not matched to a gene; V was cut back by 6 bases and J by 2 bases. CDR1 is MDHEN, CDR2 SYDVKM, per germline. The CDR3 DNA follows: TGTGCCAGCAGAACTAGCGGGAGGGCCTACGAGCAGTACTTC. This sequence encodes CASRTSGRAYEQYF.

In nucleotides, the CDR3 is TGTGCCAGCAGCTTAGGCCGGGGGGTCGGGGAGCTGTTTTTT. Its translation: CASSLGRGVGELFF. The chain carries TRBV13 and TRBJ2-2, with 7 bases lining up with TRBD2. From germline, CDR1 is PRHDT and CDR2 FYEKMQ (reference sequence). The CDR3 length is 14 residues. Trimming at V came to 0 bases and at J to 7 bases, leaving 2 bases not matched to a gene.

The V gene is TRBV29-1, the J gene TRBJ2-7; a weak D match, TRBD1 (7 bases). V was cut by 0 bases and J by 0 bases, with 15 bases left in between. Germline CDR1 reads SQVTM; CDR2 reads ANQGSEA. This CDR3 has 16 amino acids. The CDR3 nucleotides are TGCAGCGTTGAAGAGGGTCCAGGGGGGAGCTCCTACGAGCAGTACTTC. Its translation: CSVEEGPGGSSYEQYF.

The chain has TRBV14 and TRBJ2-7; possible D gene TRBD2, 5 bases. The germline CDR1 and CDR2 sequences are SGHDN and FVKESK. The CDR3 extends over 15 amino acids. Between the trimmed V and J ends, which lost 2 bases and 1 base, there was a span of 12 bases. CDR3 amino acids: CASSQLTGESYEQYF. CDR3 nucleotides: TGTGCCAGCAGCCAACTCACCGGGGAGTCCTACGAGCAGTACTTC.

The chain employs TRBV28 and TRBJ1-5; TRBD1 matches at 8 bases. V lost 6 bases to trimming and J lost 5 bases; unmatched junction nucleotides: 3. Germline assignment: CDR1 MDHEN and CDR2 SYDVKM. The CDR3 totals 13 residues. CDR3: CASRTTGDQPQHF. CDR3 nucleotides: TGTGCCAGCAGGACGACAGGGGATCAGCCCCAGCATTTT. The full variable domain, in which reference TRBV28 and TRBJ1-5 provide the parts outside the CDR3, is DVKVTQSSRYLVKRTGEKVFLECVQDMDHENMFWYRQDPGLGLRLIYFSYDVKMKEKGDIPEGYSVSREKKERFSLILESASTNQTSMYLCASRTTGDQPQHFGDGTRLSIL.

The rearrangement links TRBV6-2 or TRBV6-3 to TRBJ1-5; TRBD1 aligns across 7 bases. The CDR3 runs to 15 residues. The germline V gene encodes CDR1 MNHEY and CDR2 SVGEGT. The V segment lost 0 bases and the J segment 5 bases; nucleotides outside the gene matches: 4. CDR3 loop: CASSYSGQAYQPQHF. The CDR3 DNA sequence: TGTGCCAGCAGTTACTCAGGACAGGCATATCAGCCCCAGCATTTT.

The V gene is TRBV30, the J gene TRBJ1-2; tentative D call: TRBD1 (6 bases). CDR3 length equals 13 residues. Germline V gene lookup returns CDR1 GTSNPN and CDR2 SVGIG (reference sequence). Deletions cut 5 bases from V and 7 bases from J, with 17 bases between. DNA for the CDR3: TGTGCCTGGGTCACTTCAGGGGAGGGTGGCTACACCTTC. Protein product: CAWVTSGEGGYTF.

The chain couples TRBV14 to TRBJ1-1; no firm D call. The CDR3 runs 11 residues. Looked up from germline, CDR1 is SGHDN and CDR2 is FVKESK. V was shortened by 4 bases and J by 3 bases, with 3 bases between the two germline ends. CDR3 in DNA: TGTGCCAGCAGCCTTCACACTGAAGCTTTCTTT. Amino acids: CASSLHTEAFF.

The chain uses TRBV11-3 and TRBJ2-7; 9 bases fit TRBD2. Germline assignment: CDR1 SGHNT and CDR2 YENEEA. The J segment lost 7 bases and the V segment lost 5 bases, leaving 9 bases of the junction unmatched. The CDR3 spans 14 residues. CDR3 loop: CASSPSGGSREQYF. In DNA, the CDR3 is TGTGCCAGCAGCCCGAGCGGGGGGAGTCGGGAGCAGTACTTC.

The chain carries TRBV28 and TRBJ2-1, with TRBD2 matching 8 bases. Germline-derived CDR1 and CDR2 are MDHEN and SYDVKM. CDR3 length: 15 residues. V dropped 7 bases and J dropped 8; count of bases not matched to a gene: 13. The CDR3 region is CASTPGIAGSDEQFF. In DNA form, the CDR3 reads TGTGCCAGCACCCCAGGAATAGCGGGGAGTGATGAGCAGTTCTTC.

CDR3: CASSLAGQAYEQYF. CDR3 sequence (DNA): TGTGCCAGCAGCTTAGCGGGACAGGCTTACGAGCAGTACTTC. The rearrangement uses TRBV7-9 and TRBJ2-7, with 8 bases lining up with TRBD1. Germline CDR1 is SEHNR and CDR2 is FQNEAQ (reference sequence). The CDR3 has 14 residues. J lost 4 bases, V lost 0 bases, and 2 bases had no gene match.

V gene TRBV30 combines with J gene TRBJ1-6; 7 bases agree with TRBD1. Germline CDR1 is GTSNPN and CDR2 is SVGIG (reference sequence). The CDR3 runs to 13 residues. V lost 6 bases to trimming and J lost 9 bases; unmatched junction nucleotides: 8. The CDR3 protein is CACLQGSGSPLHF. For the CDR3, the DNA is TGTGCCTGCTTACAGGGGTCGGGTTCACCCCTCCACTTT.